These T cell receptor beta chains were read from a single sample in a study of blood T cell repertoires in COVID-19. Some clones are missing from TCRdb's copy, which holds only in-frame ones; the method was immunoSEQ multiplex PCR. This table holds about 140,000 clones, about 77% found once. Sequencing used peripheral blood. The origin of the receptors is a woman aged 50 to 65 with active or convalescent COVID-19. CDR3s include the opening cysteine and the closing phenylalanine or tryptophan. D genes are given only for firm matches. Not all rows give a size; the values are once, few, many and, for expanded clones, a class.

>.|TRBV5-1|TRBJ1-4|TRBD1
CASTGQDLNEKLFF
TGCGCCAGCACCGGACAGGACCTTAATGAAAAACTGTTTTTT
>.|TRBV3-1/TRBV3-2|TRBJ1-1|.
CASSQGSSTEAFF
TGTGCCAGCAGCCAAGGCTCTAGCACTGAAGCTTTCTTT
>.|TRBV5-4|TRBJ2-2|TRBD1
CASSWGQGGTGELFF
TGTGCCAGCAGCTGGGGACAGGGTGGGACCGGGGAGCTGTTTTTT
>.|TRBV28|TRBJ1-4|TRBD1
CASSLDRGREKLFF
TGTGCCAGCAGTTTGGACAGGGGACGGGAAAAACTGTTTTTT
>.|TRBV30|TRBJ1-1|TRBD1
CASSRQGYTEAFF
TGTGCCTCATCCCGACAGGGGTACACTGAAGCTTTCTTT
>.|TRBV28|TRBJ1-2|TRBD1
CASSLGQGRNYGYTF
TGTGCCAGCAGCCTTGGACAGGGAAGAAACTATGGCTACACCTTC
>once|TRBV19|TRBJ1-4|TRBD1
CASSPRQGTNEKLFF
TGTGCCAGTAGTCCCCGACAGGGAACTAATGAAAAACTGTTTTTT
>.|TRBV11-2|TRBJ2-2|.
CASSLDQAGGHRELFF
TGTGCCAGCAGCTTAGATCAGGCAGGGGGGCATCGGGAGCTGTTTTTT
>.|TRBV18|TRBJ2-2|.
CASSPISGNTGELFF
TGTGCCAGCTCACCGATTAGCGGGAACACCGGGGAGCTGTTTTTT
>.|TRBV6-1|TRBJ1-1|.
CASSEGIGDVRTEAFF
TGTGCCAGCAGTGAAGGAATCGGGGATGTAAGAACTGAAGCTTTCTTT
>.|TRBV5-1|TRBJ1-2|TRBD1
CASSLVTGTGDGYTF
TGCGCCAGCAGCTTGGTGACTGGGACAGGGGATGGCTACACCTTC
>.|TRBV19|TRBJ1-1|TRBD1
CASTLTGGTEAFF
TGTGCCAGTACCCTGACAGGGGGGACTGAAGCTTTCTTT
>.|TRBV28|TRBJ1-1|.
CASSRELNTEAFF
TGTGCCAGCAGTCGGGAGTTGAACACTGAAGCTTTCTTT
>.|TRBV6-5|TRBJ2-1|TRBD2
CASSYRGVTYNEQFF
TGTGCCAGCAGTTATCGGGGGGTGACATACAATGAGCAGTTCTTC
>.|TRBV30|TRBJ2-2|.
CAWSVGVTGELFF
TGTGCCTGGAGTGTTGGAGTTACCGGGGAGCTGTTTTTT
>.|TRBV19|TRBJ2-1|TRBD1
CASSPPQGAVSNEQFF
TGTGCCAGTAGTCCACCACAGGGGGCGGTCTCCAATGAGCAGTTCTTC
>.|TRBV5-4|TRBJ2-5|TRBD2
CASSSGGTSGGAGETQYF
TGTGCCAGCAGCTCGGGAGGGACTAGCGGGGGGGCAGGGGAGACCCAGTACTTC
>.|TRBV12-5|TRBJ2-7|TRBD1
CASAPDRGNLYEQYF
TGTGCTAGTGCCCCAGACAGGGGAAACCTCTACGAGCAGTACTTC
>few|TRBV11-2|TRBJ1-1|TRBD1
CASSRGRDTEAFF
TGTGCCAGCAGCAGGGGGCGCGACACTGAAGCTTTCTTT
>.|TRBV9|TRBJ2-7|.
CASSQDRREQYF
TGTGCCAGCAGCCAGGACAGACGTGAGCAGTACTTC
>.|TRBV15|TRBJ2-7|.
CATSREGLSDEQYF
TGTGCCACCAGCAGAGAGGGACTTTCCGACGAGCAGTACTTC
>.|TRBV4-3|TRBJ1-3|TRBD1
CASSQDSGTARGNTIYF
TGCGCCAGCAGCCAAGATTCCGGGACAGCGAGAGGAAACACCATATATTTT
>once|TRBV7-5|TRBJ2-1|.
CVRSLVGGRSDNEQFF
TGTGTCAGAAGCTTAGTGGGCGGGAGGAGTGACAATGAGCAGTTCTTC
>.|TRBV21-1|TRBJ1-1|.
CASSFRQVFTPEAFF
TGTGCCAGCAGCTTTCGACAGGTTTTTACCCCTGAAGCTTTCTTT
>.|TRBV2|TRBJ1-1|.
CASGREGNTEAFF
TGTGCCAGCGGCCGGGAGGGGAACACTGAAGCTTTCTTT
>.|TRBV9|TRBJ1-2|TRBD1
CASSGSGQPAGYTF
TGTGCCAGCAGCGGATCGGGACAGCCGGCGGGCTACACCTTC
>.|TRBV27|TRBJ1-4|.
CASSLLNEKLFF
TGTGCCAGCAGCCTCCTAAATGAAAAACTGTTTTTT
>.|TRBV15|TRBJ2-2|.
CATSGSGTYTGELFF
TGTGCCACCAGCGGGAGCGGAACATACACCGGGGAGCTGTTTTTT
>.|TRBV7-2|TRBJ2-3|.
CASSFNTQYF
TGTGCCAGCAGCTTCAATACGCAGTATTTT
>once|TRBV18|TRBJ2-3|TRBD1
CASSPGQGPDTQYF
TGTGCCAGCTCACCGGGACAGGGGCCAGATACGCAGTATTTT
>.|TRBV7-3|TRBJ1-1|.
CASSLTPGGITEAFF
TGTGCCAGCAGCTTAACACCCGGGGGAATCACTGAAGCTTTCTTT
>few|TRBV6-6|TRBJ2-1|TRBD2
CASREREGDYNEQFF
TGTGCCAGCAGAGAGCGGGAGGGGGACTACAATGAGCAGTTCTTC
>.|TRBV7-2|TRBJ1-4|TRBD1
CASSFDRGWNEKLFF
TGTGCCAGCAGCTTTGACAGGGGCTGGAATGAAAAACTGTTTTTT
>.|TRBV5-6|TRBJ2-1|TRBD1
CASSRGQGRSYNEQFF
TGTGCCAGCAGCAGGGGACAGGGACGCTCCTACAATGAGCAGTTCTTC
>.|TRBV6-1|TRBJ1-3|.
CASLWHSGNTIYF
TGTGCCAGTCTGTGGCACTCTGGAAACACCATATATTTT
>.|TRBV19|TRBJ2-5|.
CASSLRGASQETQYF
TGTGCCAGTAGTCTCAGGGGCGCCTCCCAAGAGACCCAGTACTTC
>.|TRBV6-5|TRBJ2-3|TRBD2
CASSPTSGDTQYF
TGTGCCAGCAGTCCGACTAGCGGAGATACGCAGTATTTT
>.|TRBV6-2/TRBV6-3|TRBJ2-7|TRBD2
CASSYTSSGRASYEQYF
TGTGCCAGCAGTTACACCTCTAGCGGGAGGGCCTCCTACGAGCAGTACTTC
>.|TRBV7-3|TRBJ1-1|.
CASSLTLTVGLINTEAFF
TGTGCCAGCAGCCTAACCCTGACCGTGGGGCTCATTAACACTGAAGCTTTCTTT
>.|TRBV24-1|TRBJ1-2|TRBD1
CATSDYPTGDGYTF
TGTGCCACCAGTGATTACCCGACAGGGGATGGCTACACCTTC
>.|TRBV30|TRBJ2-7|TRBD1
CAWSYGTGNDEQYF
TGTGCCTGGAGCTACGGGACAGGGAACGACGAGCAGTACTTC
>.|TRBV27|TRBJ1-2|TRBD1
CASSFDRALF
TGTGCCAGCAGTTTTGACAGGGCCCTCTTC
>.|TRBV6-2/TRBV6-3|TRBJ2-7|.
CASSLGQLSSYEQYF
TGTGCCAGCAGTTTGGGGCAACTAAGCTCCTACGAGCAGTACTTC
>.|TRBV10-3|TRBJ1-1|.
CAISIDRGTEAFF
TGTGCCATCAGTATCGACCGAGGCACTGAAGCTTTCTTT
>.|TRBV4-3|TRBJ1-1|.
CASSQGTVGTEAFF
TGCGCCAGCAGCCAAGGGACAGTGGGGACTGAAGCTTTCTTT